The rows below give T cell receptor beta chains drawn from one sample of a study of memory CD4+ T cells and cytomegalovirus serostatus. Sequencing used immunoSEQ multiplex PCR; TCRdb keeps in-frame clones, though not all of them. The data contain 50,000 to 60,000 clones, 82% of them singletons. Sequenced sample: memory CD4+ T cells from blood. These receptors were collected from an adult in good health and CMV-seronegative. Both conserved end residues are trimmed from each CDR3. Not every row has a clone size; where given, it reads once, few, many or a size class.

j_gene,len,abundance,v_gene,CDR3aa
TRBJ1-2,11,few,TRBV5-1,ASSLAQLDGYT
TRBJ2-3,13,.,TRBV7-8,ASSPEGGHTDTQY
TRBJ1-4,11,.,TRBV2,ASTNRVGEKLF
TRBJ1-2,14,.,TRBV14,ASSQDRRQGNDGYT
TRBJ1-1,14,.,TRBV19,ASSILLGTGNTEAF
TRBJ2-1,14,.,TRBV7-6,ASSFPGQGAIPEQF
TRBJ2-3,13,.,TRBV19,ASSMRRQGTDTQY
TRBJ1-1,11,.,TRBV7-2,ASSPHQNTEAF
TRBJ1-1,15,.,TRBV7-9,ASSLGVGTSVGTEAF
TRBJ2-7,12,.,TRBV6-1,ASSRSGGNYEQY
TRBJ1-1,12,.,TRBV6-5,ASSYSPLNTEAF
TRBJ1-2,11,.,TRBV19,ASSTDRGHGYT
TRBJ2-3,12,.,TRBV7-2,ASSLGSVVDTQY
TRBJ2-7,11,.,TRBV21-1,ASSKRGVYEQY
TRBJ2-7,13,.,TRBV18,ASSPPEGNQHEQY
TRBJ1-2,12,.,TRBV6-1,ASSVGVGSYGYT
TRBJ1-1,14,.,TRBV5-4,ASSHPTGSMNTEAF
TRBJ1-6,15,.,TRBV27,ASKTLGSGVYNSPLH
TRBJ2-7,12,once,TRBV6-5,ASSLPGLSYEQY
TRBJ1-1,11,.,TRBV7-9,ASSFFANTEAF
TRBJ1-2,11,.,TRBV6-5,ASSYSLGYGYT
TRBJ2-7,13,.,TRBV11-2,ASSSHTTGIHEQY
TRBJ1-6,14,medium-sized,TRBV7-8,ASSLGQQEANSPLH
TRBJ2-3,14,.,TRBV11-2,ASSWTSGGGTDTQY
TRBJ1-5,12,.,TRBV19,ASSDPGQNQPQH
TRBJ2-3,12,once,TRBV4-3,ASSQGLVAGTQY
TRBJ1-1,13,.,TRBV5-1,ASSLGDRPYSEAF
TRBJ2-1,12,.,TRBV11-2,ASRREGAGNEQF
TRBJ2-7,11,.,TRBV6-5,ASSTTGTYEQY
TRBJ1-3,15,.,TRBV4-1,ASSLDRVHNSGNTIY
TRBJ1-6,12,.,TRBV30,AWSAQSYNSPLH
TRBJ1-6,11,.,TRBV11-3,ASSLYGNSPLH
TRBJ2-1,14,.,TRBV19,ASSTQLAGFYNEQF
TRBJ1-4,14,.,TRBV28,ASSPPDRGANEKLF
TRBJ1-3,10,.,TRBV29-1,SVGQGGNTIY
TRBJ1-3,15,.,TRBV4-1,ASSQVIEVHSGNTIY
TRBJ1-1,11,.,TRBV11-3,ASSLTGDTEAF
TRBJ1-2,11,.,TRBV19,ASSIRVSDGYT